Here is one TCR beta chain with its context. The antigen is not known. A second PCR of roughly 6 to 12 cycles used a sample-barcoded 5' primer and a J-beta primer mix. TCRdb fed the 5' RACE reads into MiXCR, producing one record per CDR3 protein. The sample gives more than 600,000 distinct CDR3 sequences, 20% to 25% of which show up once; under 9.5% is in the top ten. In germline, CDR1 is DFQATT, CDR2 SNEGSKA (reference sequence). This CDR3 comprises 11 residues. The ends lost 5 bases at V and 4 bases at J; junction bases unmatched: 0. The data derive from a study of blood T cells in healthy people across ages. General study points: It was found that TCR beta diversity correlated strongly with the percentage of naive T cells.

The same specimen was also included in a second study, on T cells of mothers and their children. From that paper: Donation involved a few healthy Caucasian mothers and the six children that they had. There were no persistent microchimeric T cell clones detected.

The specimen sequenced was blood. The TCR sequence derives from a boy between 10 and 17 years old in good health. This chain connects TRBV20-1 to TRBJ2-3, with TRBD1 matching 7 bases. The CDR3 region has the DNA TGCAGTGCTGACAGGGCAGATACGCAGTATTTT. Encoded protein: CSADRADTQYF.